This T cell receptor beta chain was identified during a study of cytomegalovirus exposure and HLA in healthy donors. Findings and caveats of the study: Highly shared sequence variants in one cluster were likely a sequencing artifact. Most TCR sequences were seen very rarely across donors, but some public TCRs occurred in many. Confirmation in vitro established that a few CMV-associated chains were specific for CMV antigens. Later, TCR association rates were found to vary by HLA locus, highest for DRB1 and lowest for HLA-C.

The PCR had 60 Vbeta and 13 Jbeta primers. Clones were sequenced by immunoSEQ multiplex PCR, and TCRdb holds only the in-frame ones, with some missing. The sample carries 130,000 or so clones, 82% recorded once. To note about this clone: Antigen specificity is unknown.

The CDR3 is made up of 13 amino acids. J gave up 5 bases and V 7 bases, and 7 bases lay outside the gene matches. CDR1 is MGHDK and CDR2 is SYGVNS in the germline V gene. This chain joins TRBV25-1 and TRBJ2-5, with TRBD2 matching over 7 bases. The TCR sequence derives from a woman between 40 and 55 years old in good health and CMV-seronegative. Sequenced: PBMCs. CDR3 protein: CASNPGRGETQYF. DNA of the CDR3: TGTGCCAGCAATCCCGGGCGGGGGGAGACCCAGTACTTC. The complete variable domain, with remaining parts taken from reference TRBV25-1 and TRBJ2-5, reads EADIYQTPRYLVIGTGKKITLECSQTMGHDKMYWYQQDPGMELHLIHYSYGVNSTEKGDLSSESTVSRIRTEHFPLTLESARPSHTSQYLCASNPGRGETQYFGPGTRLLVL.